This T cell receptor beta chain was obtained from a study of OX40 agonist ivuxolimab in advanced cancers. Study-level information: Administration of intravenous ivuxolimab to patients occurred every 2 weeks at 0.01 to 10 mg/kg. From about 20 to 80 years was the age range, with a mean of about 54 years, and 65% to 90% were male.

A word on this clone: The antigen is not known.

TCRdb's copy holds only in-frame clones and misses some; the assay was immunoSEQ multiplex PCR. The table has 20,000 or so clones, about 80% seen once. Per germline, CDR1 MNHEY and CDR2 SVGAGI. This CDR3 is built from 14 residues. The study's findings and limits: At 0.1 to 3.0 mg/kg and by week 6, CD4+ and CD8+ T cells in the blood had expanded clonally. No antigen was identified for the clonally expanded peripheral T cells.

Sequences were derived from CD4+ or CD8+ T cells sorted from blood, sampled in a trial of the OX40 agonist ivuxolimab. The receptor's source is an adult with an advanced solid tumor such as melanoma, head and neck, liver or kidney cancer. The chain carries TRBV6-5 and TRBJ2-5; 9 bases are shared with TRBD2. The DNA matches TRBJ2-7 better at its end, which makes the J call doubtful. The CDR3: CASSRLAGTSEQYF. CDR3 coding DNA: TGTGCCAGCAGCAGGCTAGCGGGGACGAGCGAGCAGTACTTC.